This T cell receptor beta chain was observed in a study of T-cell reconstitution after alpha-beta-depleted transplantation in children (dated by TCRdb to the mid-2010s). In terms of the full investigation: Using TCR repertoire profiling, the study followed T-cell immune reconstitution in a quantitative way in children after TCRalphabeta/CD19-depleted allogeneic hematopoietic cell transplantation.

V drops 2 bases and J drops 6 bases, leaving 9 bases in between. The CDR3 has 13 amino acids, counting the end cysteine and phenylalanine. Only CDR3 DNA remains: 39 bases, in frame from the first base. Reading the germline V gene gives CDR1 SGHRS and CDR2 YFSETQ. The library was made by PCR. The sequencing machine was an Illumina HiSeq 2500. TCR library preparation used molecular barcoding, with unique molecular identifiers applied to normalize quantification of the TCRbeta repertoire. Using fastp trimming at Q25 and MiXCR clonotype assembly, TCRdb reanalyzed the public sequencing data and kept in-frame beta chains. CDR3 protein duplicates are merged, each entry listing the most common genes and DNA. This sample gives more than 200,000 distinct CDR3 sequences in total; about 25% of them show up just once. The ten largest clonotypes hold over 2.5% of the sample. The paper as a whole reports these results and caveats: In some patients, high TCRbeta diversity at day 60 was attributed to recipient T cells and intrathymic progenitors that had survived conditioning. Hyperexpanded clone frequencies declined over subsequent months; after one year, T-cell counts and TCRbeta diversity were mostly attributed to newly produced T cells. The apparently early recovery of alphabetaT-cell counts about two months after transplant reportedly depended on only several hundred rapidly expanded clones that came from non-depleted graft cells.

The treatment or condition tag for this specimen amounts to: allogeneic hematopoietic cell transplantation with graft depleted of TCRalphabeta T cells and CD19 B cells. The children who served as transplant recipients had been given grafts of TCRalphabeta/CD19-depleted allogeneic hematopoietic cells. Regarding this clonotype: Which antigen it targets is not known. There are no base qualities to consult, and no much larger clone falls within one base.

The material was PBMCs, obtained before TCRalphabeta/CD19-depleted stem cell transplant. In this chain, TRBV5-1 is recombined with TRBJ2-1; D gene: possibly TRBD1, on 6 matching bases. This TCR was recovered from a girl aged 2 to 10 with Fanconi anemia, due to receive a stem cell transplant. This receptor has the CDR3 CASSFETGNEQFF. The DNA sequence is given as TGCGCCAGCAGCTTTGAGACAGGCAATGAGCAGTTCTTC. Reference TRBV5-1 and TRBJ2-1 proteins supply the regions before and after the CDR3; the full variable domain is: KAGVTQTPRYLIKTRGQQVTLSCSPISGHRSVSWYQQTPGQGLQFLFEYFSETQRNKGNFPGRFSGRQFSNSRSEMNVSTLELGDSALYLCASSFETGNEQFFGPGTRLTVL.